This TCR beta chain was found in a study of blood T cell repertoires in COVID-19. Study-wide background: PBMCs, B-cell-depleted T cells, or T cells were the source of the cDNA or gDNA that made up the material.

The V segment lost 0 bases and the J segment 2 bases; nucleotides outside the gene matches: 6. Germline CDR1 reads LGHDT; CDR2 reads YNNKEL (reference sequence). This CDR3 is built from 17 residues. Profiling relied on immunoSEQ multiplex PCR, and the TCRdb table lists in-frame clones only, not all of them. The sample holds approximately 150,000 clones, around four fifths seen once. This sequence originates from a woman in her 70s who had recovered from COVID-19. The material sequenced was peripheral blood. The chain has TRBV3-1 (or the pseudogene TRBV3-2) and TRBJ2-3; 9 bases align to TRBD2. Written as DNA, the CDR3 is TGTGCCAGCAGCCAAGATTGGCCTAGCGGGGACACAGATACGCAGTATTTT. Encoded protein: CASSQDWPSGDTDTQYF.